This T cell receptor (beta chain) was sequenced during a study of vaccination effects on CD4 cells after COVID-19. The V segment lost 5 bases and the J segment 8 bases; nucleotides outside the gene matches: 5. Germline V CDR1 and CDR2: SEHNR, FQNEAQ (reference sequence). This CDR3 region has 15 residues. Worth noting for this clone: Its antigen is unidentified.

The method was immunoSEQ multiplex PCR; TCRdb's version includes in-frame clones alone and lacks a portion of them. In the table there are about 41,000 clones, under 85% of which are singletons. Expansion of antigen-specific CD4+ T cells with viral peptide pools was carried out by the ViraFEST assay before sequencing. Subsequent to 10 days of culture, CD4+ T cells were isolated. In the vaccine recipients, nucleocapsid antibodies were negative and there was no prior SARS-CoV-2 infection. The sample was CD4+ T cells from PBMCs cultured with HCoV-NL63 spike peptides, taken before COVID-19 vaccination. V gene TRBV7-9 combines with J gene TRBJ2-1, with 14 nucleotides matching TRBD2. This receptor was obtained from a human donor who received a COVID-19 vaccine. The DNA of the CDR3 is TGTGCCAGCAGCCTGACTAGCGGGGGGGCCCATGAGCAGTTCTTC. Translation: CASSLTSGGAHEQFF.